The 27 T cell receptor beta chains listed next were all sequenced from one sample in a study of OX40 agonist ivuxolimab in advanced cancers. The repertoire was sequenced with immunoSEQ multiplex PCR; TCRdb's copy has only in-frame clones and lacks some. This sample yields under 70,000 clones, of which roughly 84% are seen a single time; approximately 2% belongs to the top ten. The sample was CD4+ or CD8+ T cells sorted from blood, taken in a trial of the OX40 agonist ivuxolimab. These receptors all stem from an adult with an advanced solid tumor such as melanoma, head and neck, liver or kidney cancer.

J is TRBJ2-1 and V is TRBV7-3; D perhaps matches TRBD1 (5 bases). Trimming stripped 8 bases from V and 8 bases from J, with 22 bases between. This CDR3 is 15 amino acids long. Germline values: CDR1 SGHTA, CDR2 FQGTGA. The CDR3 sequence: CASSAQGISGDEQFF. CDR3 nucleotide sequence: TGTGCCAGCTCGGCCCAGGGCATCAGTGGCGATGAGCAGTTCTTC.

The V call is TRBV4-2, the J call TRBJ2-3; 11 bases agree with TRBD2. The germline V gene has CDR1 LGHNA and CDR2 YNFKEQ. V gave up 5 bases and J gave up 0 bases; unmatched junction bases: 4. The CDR3 totals 16 residues. The CDR3 DNA reads as TGTGCCAGCAGCTCCTTAGCGGGGGGGAGCACAGATACGCAGTATTTT. Amino acid sequence: CASSSLAGGSTDTQYF.

This clone came up a few times. This chain links TRBV7-8 with TRBJ1-5, with 7 bases matching TRBD1. V gave up 8 bases and J gave up 7 bases; unmatched junction bases: 8. The CDR3 runs 13 residues. Looked up from germline, CDR1 is SGHVS and CDR2 is FQNEAQ. The CDR3 protein is CASAQGLRQPQHF. CDR3 in DNA: TGTGCCAGCGCACAGGGGCTCCGGCAGCCCCAGCATTTT.

The chain uses TRBV14 and TRBJ1-1, with D uncertain. The germline CDR1 and CDR2 sequences are SGHDN and FVKESK. Trimming took off 0 bases at V and 5 bases at J, with 10 bases between the two ends. There are 14 residues in the CDR3. CDR3 residues: CASSQDVRGTEAFF. In nucleotides, the CDR3 is TGTGCCAGCAGCCAAGATGTGAGAGGGACTGAAGCTTTCTTT.

This chain connects TRBV6-6 to TRBJ1-2, with 10 bases lining up with TRBD1. This CDR3 comprises 15 residues. The ends lost 5 bases at V and 2 bases at J; junction bases unmatched: 5. Germline CDR1 and CDR2: MNHNY and SVGAGI (reference sequence). The CDR3 DNA is TGTGCCAGCAGTAACCCGGGACAGGGGAACTATGGCTACACCTTC. It translates to CASSNPGQGNYGYTF.

V and J are TRBV5-1 and TRBJ2-3; no definite D call. Germline values: CDR1 SGHRS, CDR2 YFSETQ. The CDR3 length is 16 residues. The V end lost 0 bases, the J end lost 0 bases, and 11 bases lay between the germline ends. CDR3 coding DNA: TGCGCCAGCAGCTTGGCCATGGTTGCTAGCACAGATACGCAGTATTTT. Translating it yields CASSLAMVASTDTQYF.

The chain links TRBV6-1 to TRBJ1-1; unclear D gene. This CDR3 comprises 12 residues. Germline CDR1 reads MNHNS; CDR2 reads SASEGT. Trimming cost V 10 bases and J 1 base, with 10 bases left between them. CDR3 in amino acids: CAIREPNTEAFF. In DNA, the CDR3 is TGTGCCATACGGGAGCCGAACACTGAAGCTTTCTTT.

This chain connects TRBV6-5 to TRBJ2-7, with 8 nucleotides matching TRBD1. The CDR3 totals 14 residues. With 6 bases clipped from V and 0 bases from J, the junction kept 4 bases outside the gene matches. In germline, CDR1 is MNHEY, CDR2 SVGAGI. The CDR3 here is CASSRQGSSYEQYF. The CDR3 DNA is TGTGCCAGCAGCCGACAGGGGTCCTCCTACGAGCAGTACTTC.

This chain joins TRBV6-1 and TRBJ1-1; D is undetermined. This CDR3 has 13 residues. The germline CDR1 and CDR2 sequences are MNHNS and SASEGT. Between the trimmed V and J ends, which lost 2 bases and 7 bases, there was a span of 11 bases. This CDR3 reads CASSELMAIEAFF. CDR3 nucleotide sequence: TGTGCCAGCAGTGAACTGATGGCGATTGAAGCTTTCTTT.

This clone was recorded once. This sequence joins TRBV5-1 and TRBJ2-2; TRBD2 matches 10 bases. This CDR3 contains 16 residues. V dropped 2 bases and J dropped 0; count of bases not matched to a gene: 1. The germline V gene encodes CDR1 SGHRS and CDR2 YFSETQ. The DNA for the CDR3 is TGCGCCAGCAGCTTCACTAGCGGGACGAACACCGGGGAGCTGTTTTTT. Protein sequence: CASSFTSGTNTGELFF.

This chain connects TRBV6-5 to TRBJ2-5; TRBD2 matches at 7 bases. The J call may be faulty, since TRBJ2-7 better matches the DNA end. Germline assignment: CDR1 MNHEY and CDR2 SVGAGI. The CDR3 is 16 residues long. The chain's CDR3 is CASSYSSGAWGYEQYF. CDR3 nucleotide sequence: TGTGCCAGCAGTTACTCGAGCGGGGCCTGGGGCTACGAGCAGTACTTC.

The chain has TRBV5-1 and TRBJ2-7, with unresolved D. With 0 bases removed from V and 2 bases from J, the gap between germline ends came to 6 bases. Germline V gene data show CDR1 as SGHRS and CDR2 as YFSETQ. There are 13 residues in the CDR3. In DNA form, the CDR3 reads TGCGCCAGCAGCTTGGAGGGTACCTACGAGCAGTACTTC. Amino acid sequence: CASSLEGTYEQYF.

This sequence joins TRBV6-5 and TRBJ1-4, with D possibly being TRBD1 (6 bases). The CDR3 extends over 15 amino acids. The germline V gene encodes CDR1 MNHEY and CDR2 SVGAGI. With 9 bases removed from V and 0 bases from J, the gap between germline ends came to 14 bases. The CDR3 DNA reads as TGTGCCAGTAGGACAGACGTTGCAACTAATGAAAAACTGTTTTTT. It translates to CASRTDVATNEKLFF.

The chain recombines TRBV28 with TRBJ1-2; 7 bases are shared with TRBD1. The germline CDR1 and CDR2 sequences are MDHEN and SYDVKM. V shed 2 bases and J 4 bases; nucleotides not matched to a gene: 1. This CDR3 comprises 13 residues. CDR3 protein: CASSLPGGYGYTF. In DNA, the CDR3 is TGTGCCAGCAGTTTACCAGGGGGCTATGGCTACACCTTC.

The sample holds one count of this clone. The rearrangement joins TRBV4-1 to TRBJ1-6; D is undetermined. Germline CDR1 is MGHRA and CDR2 is YSYEKL. The CDR3 is 14 residues long. V lost 0 bases and J lost 7, with 7 bases in between. The CDR3: CASSQDWANSPLHF. CDR3 DNA sequence: TGCGCCAGCAGCCAAGATTGGGCGAATTCACCCCTCCACTTT.

The genes are TRBV5-1 and TRBJ2-5, with D perhaps assigned TRBD1 or TRBD2 (6 bases each). The V gene's germline CDR1 is SGHRS and CDR2 YFSETQ. CDR3 length equals 15 residues. Trimming pared 2 bases from V and 5 bases from J, leaving 16 bases between. The CDR3 is CASSLLGGLSETQYF. In DNA, the CDR3 is TGCGCCAGCAGCTTATTGGGGGGCCTTAGTGAGACCCAGTACTTC.

This clone was detected once. In DNA form, the CDR3 reads TGCAGCGTTGGGGACAGGGTAAGCAACGAGCAGTACTTC. Translated: CSVGDRVSNEQYF. This rearrangement joins TRBV29-1 to TRBJ2-7; 9 bases agree with TRBD1. The trim removed 4 bases at V and 5 bases at J, leaving 6 bases unmatched. CDR3 length: 13 amino acids. The germline V gene has CDR1 SQVTM and CDR2 ANQGSEA.

The genes are TRBV28 and TRBJ2-3, with TRBD1 matching over 8 bases. Germline CDR1 MDHEN, CDR2 SYDVKM. The CDR3 spans 15 residues. V gave up 2 bases and J gave up 3 bases; unmatched junction bases: 4. Here the CDR3 DNA reads TGTGCCAGCAGTTTAATTAGACAGGGGACAGATACGCAGTATTTT. This codes for CASSLIRQGTDTQYF.

The J gene is TRBJ1-2, the V gene TRBV18; a possible D gene is TRBD1 (5 bases). The CDR3 is 14 residues long. Trimming removed 8 bases at V and 6 bases at J, with 19 bases between. The germline V gene encodes CDR1 KGHSH and CDR2 LQKENI. CDR3 nucleotide sequence: TGTGCCAGCACGCTGTCACGGTTAGGGGATGGCTACACCTTC. It yields the protein CASTLSRLGDGYTF.

J is TRBJ1-3 and V is TRBV7-2; TRBD1 agrees at 8 bases. Unmatched junction bases numbered 5, after V lost 3 bases and J lost 7 bases. Per the germline V gene, CDR1 is SGHTA and CDR2 is FQGNSA. The CDR3 has 14 residues. CDR3 sequence (DNA): TGTGCCAGCAGCTTGGGGACAGGTAGTAACACCATATATTTT. Encoded protein: CASSLGTGSNTIYF.

CDR3 residues: CSAQGGTSGNYEQYF. The CDR3 DNA is TGCAGCGCTCAGGGGGGGACTAGCGGGAACTACGAGCAGTACTTC. The chain employs TRBV29-1 and TRBJ2-7; 13 bases are shared with TRBD2. CDR3 length equals 15 residues. J was trimmed by 3 bases and V by 7 bases; bases with no gene match: 9. Germline V lookup: CDR1 SQVTM, CDR2 ANQGSEA.

The V call is TRBV5-1, the J call TRBJ1-1; 7 nucleotides align to TRBD1. This CDR3 is built from 14 residues. Germline CDR1 is SGHRS and CDR2 is YFSETQ. With 3 bases clipped from V and 4 bases from J, the junction kept 6 bases outside the gene matches. In DNA, the CDR3 is TGCGCCAGCAGCTCACAGGGGTCGGGCACTGAAGCTTTCTTT. Residues: CASSSQGSGTEAFF.

The gene calls are TRBV11-3 and TRBJ2-3; D is ambiguous. Trimming removed 5 bases from V and 2 bases from J, with 11 bases in between. The CDR3 consists of 14 residues. Looked up from germline, CDR1 is SGHNT and CDR2 is YENEEA. CDR3 nucleotides: TGTGCCAGCAGCCCTATAGCTACCACAGATACGCAGTATTTT. It translates to CASSPIATTDTQYF.

This sequence joins TRBV11-3 and TRBJ2-7; 10 bases map to TRBD1. This CDR3 region has 15 residues. J lost 1 base, V lost 5 bases, and 5 bases had no gene match. Germline CDR1 reads SGHNT; CDR2 reads YENEEA. This chain's CDR3 is CASSEGQGESYEQYF. DNA for the CDR3: TGTGCCAGCAGCGAAGGACAGGGGGAGTCCTACGAGCAGTACTTC. Based on the CDR3 plus reference TRBV11-3 and TRBJ2-7, the full variable domain is EAGVVQSPRYKIIEKKQPVAFWCNPISGHNTLYWYLQNLGQGPELLIRYENEEAVDDSQLPKDRFSAERLKGVDSTLKIQPAELGDSAVYLCASSEGQGESYEQYFGPGTRLTVT.

The chain carries TRBV11-2 and TRBJ2-7; D remains ambiguous. Germline V gives CDR1 SGHAT, CDR2 FQNNGV. Deletions cut 4 bases from V and 4 bases from J, with 11 bases between. The CDR3 covers 13 residues. CDR3 bases: TGTGCCAGCAGCTCCCGACGGGCGTACGAGCAGTACTTC. Translating gives CASSSRRAYEQYF.

The V and J genes are TRBV15 and TRBJ2-2, with a weak D call TRBD2 (5 bases). Trimming shortened V by 3 bases and J by 8 bases, and 13 bases separated the two germline ends. Germline V gene lookup returns CDR1 LNHNV and CDR2 YYDKDF (reference sequence). CDR3 length: 14 residues. The CDR3 loop is CATSRDSLRGELFF. The CDR3 bases are TGTGCCACCAGCAGGGACTCCCTAAGAGGGGAGCTGTTTTTT.

This clone has just one count. CDR3 sequence reads: CASSTRDITYEQYF. CDR3 sequence (DNA): TGCGCCAGCAGCACCCGGGACATAACCTACGAGCAGTACTTC. The chain recombines TRBV5-1 with TRBJ2-7; tentative D call: TRBD1 (6 bases). Trimming stripped 4 bases from V and 2 bases from J, with 13 bases between. CDR1 is SGHRS, CDR2 YFSETQ, per germline. The CDR3 has 14 residues.